This paragraph covers one TCR beta chain sequence. The method was immunoSEQ multiplex PCR; TCRdb's version includes in-frame clones alone and lacks a portion of them. The table has around 300,000 clones, approximately 92% seen once. These data come from a study of blood T cell repertoires in COVID-19. Residents of about two dozen US areas, aged about 18 to 89 years, made up the participants. The CDR3 runs 14 residues. With 5 bases clipped from V and 10 bases from J, the junction kept 6 bases outside the gene matches. Germline V gene sequence: CDR1 SGHVS, CDR2 FNYEAQ. The TCR comes from a woman aged 18-29 years who had recovered from COVID-19. The sample was PBMCs or T cells enriched from blood (not recorded which). V is TRBV7-6 and J is TRBJ1-6; 9 nucleotides agree with TRBD1. The CDR3 region has the DNA TGTGCCAGCAGCACAGGGGGCGTCGGGTCACCCCTCCACTTT. It is translated as CASSTGGVGSPLHF.